The rows below give T cell receptor beta chains drawn from one sample of a study of blood T cell repertoires in COVID-19. Profiling relied on immunoSEQ multiplex PCR, and the TCRdb table lists in-frame clones only, not all of them. The data hold about 330,000 clones, with roughly 90% observed a single time. The sequenced sample consisted of PBMCs or T cells enriched from blood (not recorded which). The receptors here all came from a woman aged 30 to 39 who had recovered from COVID-19. CDR3s include the opening cysteine and the closing phenylalanine or tryptophan. D genes are given only for firm matches. Clone sizes are given selectively: once, few, many, or a class where the clone is expanded.

clone size	V gene	J gene	D gene	CDR3 DNA	CDR3 protein
.	TRBV19	TRBJ2-7	TRBD2	TGTGCCAGTAGTCCCCGACTAGCGGGAGCCCAAGAGCAGTACTTC	CASSPRLAGAQEQYF
.	TRBV5-5	TRBJ1-4	.	TGTGCCAGCAGCTTGGAAAGGGGGAGTGAAAAACTGTTTTTT	CASSLERGSEKLFF
.	TRBV4-3	TRBJ2-4	.	TGCGCCAGCAGCCAAGATAGGAGGTGGGGGGAGGACATTCAGTACTTC	CASSQDRRWGEDIQYF
.	TRBV11-2	TRBJ2-5	.	TGTGCCAGCAGCTTAGATCGGGTCCAGGAGACCCAGTACTTC	CASSLDRVQETQYF
.	TRBV5-1	TRBJ2-3	TRBD2	TGCGCCAGCAGCTGGGGAGCGGGGCGCACAGATACGCAGTATTTT	CASSWGAGRTDTQYF
.	TRBV4-2	TRBJ2-2	TRBD2	TGTGCCAGCAGCCTGATTAGCGGGGGGGCGAACACCGGGGAGCTGTTTTTT	CASSLISGGANTGELFF
many	TRBV14	TRBJ2-5	.	TGTGCCAGCAGCCAAGACCTCACCAGCGGGACCCAGTACTTC	CASSQDLTSGTQYF
.	TRBV11-3	TRBJ2-1	.	TGTGCCAGCAGCACCTCCGGGACATACAATGAGCAGTTCTTC	CASSTSGTYNEQFF
.	TRBV5-5	TRBJ2-7	TRBD1	TGTGCCAGCAGTTTCGGACAGGGGAGCTCCTACGAGCAGTACTTC	CASSFGQGSSYEQYF
.	TRBV11-3	TRBJ2-7	.	TGTGCCAGCTCCCAGCCGGAGACGGGGTCCGGGGAGCAGTACTTC	CASSQPETGSGEQYF
.	TRBV30	TRBJ1-3	.	TGTGCCTGGAGTGTAAGACGGGTAGGAGTCTCTGGAAACACCATATATTTT	CAWSVRRVGVSGNTIYF
few	TRBV3-1/TRBV3-2	TRBJ2-1	.	TGTGCCAGCAGCCAAGTTGTAACAACAGGGCGGATCGATGAGCAGTTCTTC	CASSQVVTTGRIDEQFF
.	TRBV7-9	TRBJ1-5	TRBD1	TGTGCCAGCAGCCAGGGGGTTAGCAATCAGCCCCAGCATTTT	CASSQGVSNQPQHF
.	TRBV12-2	TRBJ2-5	.	TGTGCAAGTCGCTTAGGCCTAGGGCCCACCCAGACGACGGCGCAGGGGGGTTCAGAGACCCAGTACTTC	CASRLGLGPTQTTAQGGSETQYF
.	TRBV6-2/TRBV6-3	TRBJ2-3	TRBD2	TGTGCCAGCAGTTCAAGAGCGGGAGGGCCCTTAGATACGCAGTATTTT	CASSSRAGGPLDTQYF
few	TRBV30	TRBJ1-6	.	TGTGCCTGGACCCCGGGGATATGGAATTCACCCCTCCACTTT	CAWTPGIWNSPLHF
once	TRBV19	TRBJ2-7	TRBD1	TGTGCCAGTAGTCAAACGGGGACAGGGGACTCCTACGAGCAGTACTTC	CASSQTGTGDSYEQYF
few	TRBV4-1	TRBJ1-6	TRBD1	TGCGCCAGCAGCCAAGAAGGGGGCGCAGGGTCGGCGTCACCCCTCCACTTT	CASSQEGGAGSASPLHF
.	TRBV11-3	TRBJ2-7	.	TGTGCCAGCAGCTTAGATTCCAGGGACGAGCAGTACTTC	CASSLDSRDEQYF
.	TRBV19	TRBJ1-4	.	TGTGCCAGTAGTATAGATCGGGTGAGGAAAAACGAAAAACTGTTTTTT	CASSIDRVRKNEKLFF
.	TRBV7-2	TRBJ1-2	.	TGTGCCAGCAGCTTAGGGACGGCGGGGGGCTACACCTTC	CASSLGTAGGYTF
.	TRBV28	TRBJ1-1	TRBD1	TGTGCCAGCAGTTCAGGACAGGGAGACACTGAAGCTTTCTTT	CASSSGQGDTEAFF
.	TRBV5-1	TRBJ2-7	.	TGCGCCAGCAGCTTGAGGGCGGGAACCTTTCTCGGGGCTTACGAGCAGTACTTC	CASSLRAGTFLGAYEQYF
.	TRBV29-1	TRBJ2-5	.	TGCAGCGTTGAAGCGGGTTGGGAGACCCAGTACTTC	CSVEAGWETQYF
once	TRBV28	TRBJ1-1	.	TGTGCCAGCAGCCCCCCAGGGTACACTGAAGCTTTCTTT	CASSPPGYTEAFF
.	TRBV11-2	TRBJ1-4	.	TGTGCCAGCAGCCACCTGATTGAGGAAAAACTGTTTTTT	CASSHLIEEKLFF
.	TRBV2	TRBJ1-1	.	TGTGCCAGCACCGAGTGGGGGCGCGGAGCTTTCTTT	CASTEWGRGAFF
once	TRBV10-3	TRBJ2-1	.	TGTGCCATCAGCCCGACTGCCATAGATGAGCAGTTCTTC	CAISPTAIDEQFF
.	TRBV9	TRBJ2-1	.	TGTGCCAGCAGCGTATGGGGAGCCTCCTACAATGAGCAGTTCTTC	CASSVWGASYNEQFF
.	TRBV4-2	TRBJ1-2	.	TGTGCCAGCAGCCAAGATTTGGGTGCGGGGGCAAGCTATGGCTACACCTTC	CASSQDLGAGASYGYTF
.	TRBV28	TRBJ1-2	.	TGTGCCAGCAGTTTAGAATGGAGGGCTCGGAATGGCTACACCTTC	CASSLEWRARNGYTF
.	TRBV19	TRBJ1-1	.	TGTGCCAGTAGTAATACGGGATTCACTGAAGCTTTCTTT	CASSNTGFTEAFF
.	TRBV7-6	TRBJ2-1	.	TGTGCCAGCAGGGGACTTCTAGAGCAGTTCTTC	CASRGLLEQFF
.	TRBV9	TRBJ2-7	TRBD2	TGTGCCAGCAGCGAACAGGCGGGAGAACCCCACGAGCAGTACTTC	CASSEQAGEPHEQYF
.	TRBV11-1	TRBJ2-1	TRBD2	TGTGCCAGCAGCTCTCTAGCGGGATGGGAGCAGTTCTTC	CASSSLAGWEQFF
.	TRBV5-8	TRBJ1-5	TRBD1	TGTGCCAGCAGCAAAAGACAGGGCGGCAATCAGCCCCAGCATTTT	CASSKRQGGNQPQHF
.	TRBV18	TRBJ2-1	TRBD1	TGTGCCAGCTCACCGGACAGGGAAATTTACAATGAGCAGTTCTTC	CASSPDREIYNEQFF
.	TRBV5-4	TRBJ2-3	.	TGTGCCAGCAGCTTGGTAGCAGCCCTCACACCTAGCACAGATACGCAGTATTTT	CASSLVAALTPSTDTQYF
.	TRBV9	TRBJ2-1	TRBD2	TGTGCCAGCAGCGTACGACTAGCGGGTGAGCAGTTCTTC	CASSVRLAGEQFF
.	TRBV5-4	TRBJ2-1	.	TGTGCCAGCAGCTTGAGTTTCAGCAATGAGCAGTTCTTC	CASSLSFSNEQFF
.	TRBV19	TRBJ2-5	.	TGTGCCAGTAGTATAAGCACCGGAAGGAGGGAGACCCAGTACTTC	CASSISTGRRETQYF
.	TRBV20-1	TRBJ2-7	TRBD1	TGCAGCGGACAGGGTCCCTACGAGCAGTACTTC	CSGQGPYEQYF
once	TRBV6-5	TRBJ1-2	.	TGTGCCAGCAGCCGAACCCCCAGGGATGGCTACACCTTC	CASSRTPRDGYTF
.	TRBV28	TRBJ1-5	.	TGTGCCAGCAGTTGGGGCTCGGGTTATAGCAATCAGCCCCAGCATTTT	CASSWGSGYSNQPQHF
once	TRBV7-8	TRBJ2-1	TRBD2	TGTGCCAGCAGCCTAGGCCCAGCGGGGGGGTACAATGAGCAGTTCTTC	CASSLGPAGGYNEQFF
.	TRBV19	TRBJ2-1	TRBD2	TGTGCCAGTAGTGGGGCGGCGGGAGGAGATTACAATGAGCAGTTCTTC	CASSGAAGGDYNEQFF
.	TRBV7-9	TRBJ1-2	.	TGTGCCAGCAGCTTAGCCCGCAGTTCCCTCGGCTACACCTTC	CASSLARSSLGYTF
.	TRBV7-9	TRBJ1-5	.	TGTGCCAGCAGCTTGGGCTTCGGGCCCCAGCATTTT	CASSLGFGPQHF
once	TRBV28	TRBJ1-5	.	TGTGCCAGCAGTCTCGACAGTGATAGCAATCAGCCCCAGCATTTT	CASSLDSDSNQPQHF
.	TRBV28	TRBJ2-4	.	TGTGCCAGCAGTCCCACCAGGGCGCTGTCCAAAAACATTCAGTACTTC	CASSPTRALSKNIQYF
few	TRBV7-3	TRBJ2-7	TRBD1	TGTGCCAGCAGCGCGACAGGGGCGCAGTCCGAGCAGTACTTC	CASSATGAQSEQYF
.	TRBV25-1	TRBJ2-1	.	TGTGCCAGCAGTGATTATGAAGGGGGAGGGAACAATGAGCAGTTCTTC	CASSDYEGGGNNEQFF
.	TRBV5-1	TRBJ2-7	TRBD1	TGCGCCAGCAGCTTGGAGACAGGGGGCTACGAGCAGTACTTC	CASSLETGGYEQYF
once	TRBV23-1	TRBJ2-7	TRBD2	TGCGCCAGCAGTCAATCGAGGCCAGCGGGAGGGGGAGTCGAGCAGTACTTC	CASSQSRPAGGGVEQYF
.	TRBV6-5	TRBJ1-4	.	TGTGCCAGCAGGCCACAGCTAACTAATGAAAAACTGTTTTTT	CASRPQLTNEKLFF
.	TRBV27	TRBJ1-2	TRBD1	TGTGCCAGCAGTTTGACAGGGGGTTTCCTTGACTATGGCTACACCTTC	CASSLTGGFLDYGYTF
.	TRBV9	TRBJ2-3	.	TGTGCCAGCAGCGTACACCCCCCAGGGGCGTATGGCACAGATACGCAGTATTTT	CASSVHPPGAYGTDTQYF
.	TRBV2	TRBJ2-1	TRBD2	TGTGCCACCACCCCTGGCGGGGGGGCGGTGAATGAGCAGTTCTTC	CATTPGGGAVNEQFF
.	TRBV10-3	TRBJ2-1	TRBD2	TGTGCCATCAGCCAGCGGGAGCGCGCGAGCAATGAGCAGTTCTTC	CAISQRERASNEQFF
once	TRBV7-2	TRBJ2-3	TRBD2	TGTGCCAGCAGCCGGGGGGCTGCTAGCGGGGCGACCACAGATACGCAGTATTTT	CASSRGAASGATTDTQYF